Below, 25 T cell receptor beta chains from the same sample are listed, as sequenced in a study of blood T cell repertoires in COVID-19. TCRdb's table, derived via immunoSEQ multiplex PCR, lists solely in-frame clones and lacks some. The sample has about 65,000 clones; roughly four fifths are singletons. Material for sequencing was peripheral blood. These receptors were collected from a man older than 75 with acute or convalescent COVID-19.

The chain uses TRBV3-1 (or the pseudogene TRBV3-2) and TRBJ2-5; 8 nucleotides match TRBD1. The J segment lost 11 bases and the V segment lost 2 bases, leaving 13 bases of the junction unmatched. Germline V gene sequence: CDR1 LGHDT, CDR2 YNNKEL (reference sequence). The CDR3 consists of 15 residues. CDR3 DNA: TGTGCCAGCAGCCAACCGGGACAGGCCTATTCGGAGCAGTACTTC. Its translation: CASSQPGQAYSEQYF.

The chain is built from TRBV5-1 and TRBJ2-6; 10 bases align to TRBD1. V dropped 3 bases and J dropped 0; count of bases not matched to a gene: 3. Germline V gene data show CDR1 as SGHRS and CDR2 as YFSETQ. This CDR3 contains 17 residues. The CDR3: CASSSGQGFSGANVLTF. CDR3 coding DNA: TGCGCCAGCAGCTCGGGACAGGGGTTCTCTGGGGCCAACGTCCTGACTTTC.

V gene TRBV27 combines with J gene TRBJ2-1; maybe TRBD2 (6 bases). This CDR3 has 17 residues. Deletions cut 2 bases from V and 1 base from J, with 15 bases between. Germline V gene sequence: CDR1 MNHEY, CDR2 SMNVEV (reference sequence). CDR3 sequence reads: CASSLLFAGRSYNEQFF. The DNA of the CDR3 is TGTGCCAGCAGTTTACTGTTTGCGGGACGATCCTACAATGAGCAGTTCTTC.

This chain uses TRBV3-1 (or the pseudogene TRBV3-2) with TRBJ2-3; TRBD2 might be the D (7 bases). The CDR3 runs to 16 residues. CDR1 is LGHDT and CDR2 is YNNKEL in the germline V gene (reference sequence). With 1 base removed from V and 2 bases from J, the gap between germline ends came to 13 bases. CDR3 amino acids: CASSQGAGQPTDTQYF. CDR3 in DNA: TGTGCCAGCAGCCAAGGAGCGGGACAACCCACAGATACGCAGTATTTT.

A single count supports this clone. DNA of the CDR3: TGTGCCAGCAGTGAATGGCGGGGGCAGGAGACCCAGTACTTC. Its translation: CASSEWRGQETQYF. The chain combines TRBV25-1 with TRBJ2-5; perhaps TRBD2 as D (7 bases). The CDR3 is 14 residues long. CDR1 MGHDK and CDR2 SYGVNS come from the germline V gene. V gave up 1 base and J gave up 5 bases, with 11 bases separating them.

The chain combines TRBV19 with TRBJ2-7; 9 positions agree with TRBD1. The V gene's germline CDR1 is LNHDA and CDR2 SQIVND (reference sequence). The CDR3 is 13 residues long. V was clipped by 5 bases and J by 6 bases; unmatched bases: 5. DNA of the CDR3: TGTGCCAGTAGTGCGGACAGGGGAAGCGAGCAGTACTTC. This encodes CASSADRGSEQYF.

This chain uses TRBV27 with TRBJ2-1, with TRBD2 matching over 9 bases. The CDR3 sequence is 19 residues long. Germline V gene data show CDR1 as MNHEY and CDR2 as SMNVEV (reference sequence). V lost 3 bases and J lost 2; bases outside the gene matches: 14. This chain's CDR3 is CASSFLGTSPKLPYNEQFF. As DNA, the CDR3 is TGTGCCAGCAGTTTCCTCGGGACTAGCCCAAAACTTCCCTACAATGAGCAGTTCTTC.

The J gene is TRBJ1-1, the V gene TRBV19; D might be TRBD1 (5 bases). V lost 1 base and J 0 bases, leaving 12 bases between the germline ends. Germline loops: CDR1 LNHDA, CDR2 SQIVND (reference sequence). The CDR3 totals 16 residues. CDR3 in DNA: TGTGCCAGTAGTATAGTTGCGCGGGGCATGAACACTGAAGCTTTCTTT. The encoded protein is CASSIVARGMNTEAFF.

J is TRBJ2-3 and V is TRBV4-1; 9 bases agree with TRBD1. This CDR3 contains 14 residues. The junction had 6 bases not matched to a gene; V was cut back by 5 bases and J by 6 bases. In germline, CDR1 is MGHRA, CDR2 YSYEKL. In DNA, the CDR3 is TGCGCCAGCAGCTTACGGACAGGGGTTGATACGCAGTATTTT. This codes for CASSLRTGVDTQYF.

The count of this clone is one. This sequence joins TRBV12-3 or TRBV12-4 and TRBJ2-1; 7 bases align to TRBD2. The V and J ends lost 7 bases and 2 bases, in that order; junction bases with no gene match: 2. This CDR3 comprises 13 residues. The CDR3 sequence is CASIRGAYNEQFF. The CDR3 bases are TGTGCCAGCATTCGGGGGGCCTACAATGAGCAGTTCTTC.

The chain uses TRBV6-2 or TRBV6-3 and TRBJ2-1; 14 positions agree with TRBD2. V shed 2 bases, J shed 10 bases, and the junction held 7 bases outside the gene matches. The CDR3 is 16 amino acids. The germline gives CDR1 MNHEY, CDR2 SVGEGT. CDR3 loop: CASSYGPGLAGEEQFF. CDR3 nucleotides: TGTGCCAGCAGTTACGGGCCGGGACTAGCGGGGGAAGAGCAGTTCTTC.

The chain links TRBV5-1 to TRBJ1-1; D is unclear. The CDR3 covers 13 residues. Trimming removed 0 bases at V and 4 bases at J, with 7 bases between. CDR1 and CDR2 from the germline V gene are SGHRS and YFSETQ. The CDR3 bases are TGCGCCAGCAGCTTGGGGCTGGTCACTGAAGCTTTCTTT. Translation: CASSLGLVTEAFF.

This clone was detected a few times. The rearrangement links TRBV6-5 to TRBJ1-5, with a weak D call TRBD1 (6 bases). Per the germline V gene, CDR1 is MNHEY and CDR2 is SVGAGI. V dropped 7 bases and J dropped 3 bases, with 10 bases sitting between them. The length of the CDR3 is 13 residues. The CDR3 loop is CASIGGANQPQHF. CDR3 sequence (DNA): TGTGCCAGCATAGGGGGGGCCAATCAGCCCCAGCATTTT.

The rearrangement joins TRBV7-2 to TRBJ1-2; possible D gene TRBD1, 5 bases. CDR1 and CDR2 (germline): SGHTA, FQGNSA. This CDR3 comprises 15 residues. V was clipped by 4 bases and J by 6 bases, with 18 bases between them. CDR3 protein: CASSSQSPGYHGYTF. The CDR3 coding sequence is TGTGCCAGCAGCTCCCAATCCCCAGGGTATCATGGCTACACCTTC.

The rearrangement links TRBV6-1 to TRBJ1-2; D is unclear. The CDR3 sequence is 13 residues long. V dropped 2 bases and J dropped 2 bases, with 6 bases sitting between them. Germline lookup yields CDR1 MNHNS and CDR2 SASEGT. The DNA of the CDR3 is TGTGCCAGCAGTGAACGGGGAAACTATGGCTACACCTTC. Its translation is CASSERGNYGYTF.

This chain links TRBV25-1 with TRBJ1-1, with D unclear. Germline-derived CDR1 and CDR2 are MGHDK and SYGVNS. V was pared by 2 bases and J by 4 bases, with 8 bases between. CDR3 length: 13 residues. The CDR3 nucleotides are TGTGCCAGCAGTGAAGAGGGCAGCACTGAAGCTTTCTTT. Its protein is CASSEEGSTEAFF. The variable domain in full, with the rest retrieved from reference TRBV25-1 and TRBJ1-1, is EADIYQTPRYLVIGTGKKITLECSQTMGHDKMYWYQQDPGMELHLIHYSYGVNSTEKGDLSSESTVSRIRTEHFPLTLESARPSHTSQYLCASSEEGSTEAFFGQGTRLTVV.

Here the CDR3 reads CASSIQGDEEAFF. DNA for the CDR3: TGTGCCAGCAGCATACAGGGGGATGAGGAAGCTTTCTTT. This rearrangement joins TRBV6-5 to TRBJ1-1; TRBD1 matches at 8 bases. Germline V gene data show CDR1 as MNHEY and CDR2 as SVGAGI. J gave up 8 bases and V 6 bases, and 8 bases lay outside the gene matches. The CDR3 is made up of 13 amino acids.

This clone was seen a handful of times. The rearrangement joins TRBV10-3 to TRBJ2-3, with 7 bases identical to TRBD2. The CDR3 spans 15 residues. CDR1 ENHRY and CDR2 SYGVKD come from the germline V gene. V gave up 2 bases and J gave up 5 bases; unmatched junction bases: 7. CDR3 DNA: TGTGCCATCAGTGAGCTTGGGGGGGTTCGAGATACGCAGTATTTT. It codes for CAISELGGVRDTQYF.

The chain uses TRBV6-5 and TRBJ1-4, with 8 bases fitting TRBD1. Germline-derived CDR1 and CDR2 are MNHEY and SVGAGI. The CDR3 has 13 amino acids. After removal of 8 bases from V and 7 bases from J, the junction contained 6 bases not matched to a gene. The CDR3 here is CASARGLGEKLFF. The CDR3 coding sequence is TGTGCCAGCGCCAGGGGGCTGGGTGAAAAACTGTTTTTT.

As DNA, the CDR3 is TGTGCCACCAGCAGAGATTCGCTAGCGGGGGCGCCTACGCAGTATTTT. Residues: CATSRDSLAGAPTQYF. This chain joins TRBV15 and TRBJ2-3, with 10 bases matching TRBD2. Germline CDR1 LNHNV, CDR2 YYDKDF (reference sequence). Losses at the gene ends were 0 bases for V and 8 bases for J; bases not matched to a gene: 8. This CDR3 is 16 amino acids long.

This rearrangement joins TRBV18 to TRBJ2-5, with a possible D match to TRBD1 (5 bases). The V end was cut by 1 base, the J end by 5 bases, with 14 bases between. The CDR3 spans 15 residues. Germline-derived CDR1 and CDR2 are KGHSH and LQKENI. The CDR3 region is CASSPRRRQTETQYF. Here the CDR3 DNA reads TGTGCCAGCTCACCACGCCGCCGACAGACGGAGACCCAGTACTTC.

V usage is TRBV5-1 and J usage is TRBJ1-1; TRBD1 matches at 10 bases. Germline lookup yields CDR1 SGHRS and CDR2 YFSETQ. This CDR3 is built from 16 residues. V lost 0 bases and J lost 3; bases outside the gene matches: 5. CDR3: CASSLDGQGGYTEAFF. The DNA of the CDR3 is TGCGCCAGCAGCTTGGACGGACAGGGGGGGTACACTGAAGCTTTCTTT.

The chain recombines TRBV7-9 with TRBJ2-7; 10 bases agree with TRBD2. Germline CDR1 reads SEHNR; CDR2 reads FQNEAQ (reference sequence). The junction had 10 bases not matched to a gene; V was cut back by 5 bases and J by 3 bases. The CDR3 is made up of 16 amino acids. The CDR3 DNA is TGTGCCAGCAGCCGACCAACTAGCGGGGCCCTCTACGAGCAGTACTTC. It translates to CASSRPTSGALYEQYF.

The V and J genes are TRBV2 and TRBJ2-4; D might be TRBD2 (5 bases). This CDR3 contains 13 residues. V lost 6 bases and J 11 bases, leaving 17 bases between the germline ends. Looked up from germline, CDR1 is SNHLY and CDR2 is FYNNEI. CDR3 amino acids: CASSQDWKTVQYF. The CDR3, as DNA: TGTGCCAGCAGCCAGGACTGGAAGACTGTTCAGTACTTC.

The genes are TRBV11-3 and TRBJ2-4; D might be TRBD1 (5 bases). Germline CDR1 reads SGHNT; CDR2 reads YENEEA. V was shortened by 1 base and J by 0 bases, with 19 bases between the two germline ends. The CDR3 spans 19 residues. The CDR3 DNA is TGTGCCAGCAGCTTAGGCCGTGGGGCAGGAACTCTAGCCAAAAACATTCAGTACTTC. This encodes CASSLGRGAGTLAKNIQYF.